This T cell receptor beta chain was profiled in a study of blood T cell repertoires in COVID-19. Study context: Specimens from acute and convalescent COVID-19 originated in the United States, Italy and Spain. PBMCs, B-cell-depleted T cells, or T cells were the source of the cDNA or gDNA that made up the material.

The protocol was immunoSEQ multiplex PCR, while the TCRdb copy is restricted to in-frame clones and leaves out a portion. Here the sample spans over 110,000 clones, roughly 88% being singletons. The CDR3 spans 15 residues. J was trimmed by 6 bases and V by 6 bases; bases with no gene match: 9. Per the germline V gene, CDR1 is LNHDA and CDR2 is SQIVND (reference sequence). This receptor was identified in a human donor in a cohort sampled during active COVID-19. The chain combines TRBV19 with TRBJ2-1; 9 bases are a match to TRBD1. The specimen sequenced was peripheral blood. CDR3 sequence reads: CASRVPGQGSNEQFF. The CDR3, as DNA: TGTGCCAGTAGGGTACCGGGACAGGGTTCCAATGAGCAGTTCTTC.